These 29 T cell receptor beta chains share one sample of origin, sequenced in a study of blood T cell repertoires in COVID-19. Assay used: immunoSEQ multiplex PCR; TCRdb lists only in-frame clones, some missing. The table lists some 220,000 clones, 87% of them singletons. What was sequenced was peripheral blood. All receptors derive from a woman under 30 who had recovered from COVID-19.

The chain carries TRBV3-1 (or the pseudogene TRBV3-2) and TRBJ1-1; a weak D match, TRBD1 (5 bases). From germline, CDR1 is LGHDT and CDR2 YNNKEL (reference sequence). The CDR3 covers 16 residues. The ends were cut back, 1 base at V and 0 bases at J, with 12 bases in the middle. The CDR3 bases are TGTGCCAGCAGCCAAGGTTTGACAGACATGAACACTGAAGCTTTCTTT. Translated, it gives CASSQGLTDMNTEAFF.

The chain recombines TRBV19 with TRBJ2-1, with 12 bases lining up with TRBD2. The CDR3 is 15 amino acids. After removal of 5 bases from V and 8 bases from J, the junction contained 7 bases not matched to a gene. CDR1 is LNHDA, CDR2 SQIVND, per germline (reference sequence). The CDR3 DNA reads as TGTGCCAGTAGTCTCTCTAGCGGGAGGGGCTATGAGCAGTTCTTC. It specifies CASSLSSGRGYEQFF.

This rearrangement joins TRBV4-1 to TRBJ1-3; D unclear. With 6 bases removed from V and 0 bases from J, the gap between germline ends came to 6 bases. CDR1 is MGHRA and CDR2 is YSYEKL in the germline V gene. The CDR3 sequence is 13 residues long. CDR3 amino acids: CASRQLSGNTIYF. DNA of the CDR3: TGCGCCAGCAGACAACTCTCTGGAAACACCATATATTTT.

The chain has TRBV27 and TRBJ2-3; D is undetermined. There are 15 residues in the CDR3. Germline values: CDR1 MNHEY, CDR2 SMNVEV (reference sequence). The germline V and J ends were trimmed by 6 bases and 0 bases, with 13 bases remaining between them. CDR3: CASRPTHSSTDTQYF. The DNA for the CDR3 is TGTGCCAGCAGGCCAACCCACTCTAGCACAGATACGCAGTATTTT.

This clone was detected only once. Other DNA sequences of this sample code for an identical CDR3. The chain recombines TRBV18 with TRBJ2-1, with D perhaps matching TRBD2 (7 bases). Germline values: CDR1 KGHSH, CDR2 LQKENI. The germline V and J ends were trimmed by 3 bases and 1 base, with 10 bases remaining between them. This CDR3 contains 15 residues. Written as DNA, the CDR3 is TGTGCCAGCTCACCGGGGAGGGGGTCCTACAATGAGCAGTTCTTC. Protein: CASSPGRGSYNEQFF.

This clone was seen a single time. The chain recombines TRBV27 with TRBJ1-2; TRBD1 agrees at 10 bases. The CDR3 runs to 15 residues. V gave up 2 bases and J gave up 8 bases; unmatched junction bases: 8. Germline V gene data show CDR1 as MNHEY and CDR2 as SMNVEV (reference sequence). The CDR3 region has the DNA TGTGCCAGCAGTTTAACGACAGGGGGCGGGAGGGGCTACACCTTC. Protein product: CASSLTTGGGRGYTF.

The CDR3 DNA follows: TGTGCCAGCAGCTTAGGGGTGGGCTGGACTGAAGCTTTCTTT. It encodes CASSLGVGWTEAFF. This chain joins TRBV7-2 and TRBJ1-1, with D unclear. The CDR3 covers 14 residues. V was trimmed by 1 base and J by 5 bases, leaving 11 bases between them. Germline V gene lookup returns CDR1 SGHTA and CDR2 FQGNSA.

This chain joins TRBV11-2 and TRBJ2-7; possible D gene TRBD1, 5 bases. Germline CDR1 and CDR2: SGHAT and FQNNGV. CDR3 size: 14 residues. With 1 base removed from V and 3 bases from J, the gap between germline ends came to 10 bases. The CDR3 loop is CASSLVGRDYEQYF. The CDR3 region has the DNA TGTGCCAGCAGCTTAGTGGGCAGGGACTACGAGCAGTACTTC. The entire variable domain, with the rest obtained from reference TRBV11-2 and TRBJ2-7, is as follows: EAGVAQSPRYKIIEKRQSVAFWCNPISGHATLYWYQQILGQGPKLLIQFQNNGVVDDSQLPKDRFSAERLKGVDSTLKIQPAKLEDSAVYLCASSLVGRDYEQYFGPGTRLTVT.

This clone was found once. J is TRBJ1-2 and V is TRBV25-1; D is unresolved. Germline V lookup: CDR1 MGHDK, CDR2 SYGVNS. This CDR3 has 13 amino acids. V was trimmed by 7 bases and J by 0 bases, leaving 9 bases between them. CDR3 bases: TGTGCCAGCAAGCAGGATACTAACTATGGCTACACCTTC. Translation gives CASKQDTNYGYTF.

The chain combines TRBV19 with TRBJ2-1; 7 bases map to TRBD1. The CDR3 is 14 amino acids. Trimming at V came to 3 bases and at J to 9 bases, leaving 8 bases not matched to a gene. Germline lookup yields CDR1 LNHDA and CDR2 SQIVND (reference sequence). In DNA form, the CDR3 reads TGTGCCAGTAGTATTAAAAAAGGGGGCTTTGAGCAGTTCTTC. Translated, it gives CASSIKKGGFEQFF. Full variable domain (outside the CDR3, taken from reference TRBV19 and TRBJ2-1): DGGITQSPKYLFRKEGQNVTLSCEQNLNHDAMYWYRQDPGQGLRLIYYSQIVNDFQKGDIAEGYSVSREKKESFPLTVTSAQKNPTAFYLCASSIKKGGFEQFFGPGTRLTVL.

The chain links TRBV7-3 to TRBJ2-1, with 7 bases aligning to TRBD2. This CDR3 has 13 residues. V was pared by 5 bases and J by 12 bases, with 10 bases of the junction left unmatched. Germline V gene sequence: CDR1 SGHTA, CDR2 FQGTGA. The CDR3 DNA reads as TGTGCCAGCAGCCCGGGAGGCTCCCAAGGGCAGTTCTTC. Residues: CASSPGGSQGQFF.

This chain links TRBV11-2 with TRBJ2-7; D is ambiguous. This CDR3 region has 16 residues. V lost 5 bases to trimming and J lost 2 bases, with 19 bases between them. Germline assignment: CDR1 SGHAT and CDR2 FQNNGV. The DNA for the CDR3 is TGTGCCAGCAGCCCGGCTCGACTGAGGTCTACCTACGAGCAGTACTTC. It translates to CASSPARLRSTYEQYF.

This chain connects TRBV6-5 to TRBJ2-1; 9 bases are shared with TRBD1. The germline CDR1 and CDR2 sequences are MNHEY and SVGAGI. The V segment lost 0 bases and the J segment 9 bases; nucleotides outside the gene matches: 9. CDR3 length equals 16 residues. The DNA of the CDR3 is TGTGCCAGCAGTTACTCGAGATACGGGACAGGGTTTGAGCAGTTCTTC. Residues: CASSYSRYGTGFEQFF.

The V gene is TRBV7-2, the J gene TRBJ2-1; possible D gene TRBD2, 5 bases. The CDR3 totals 15 residues. Germline V gene lookup returns CDR1 SGHTA and CDR2 FQGNSA. V was pared by 5 bases and J by 0 bases, with 11 bases between. CDR3 residues: CASSAEASSYNEQFF. CDR3 DNA: TGTGCCAGCAGCGCGGAGGCGAGCTCCTACAATGAGCAGTTCTTC.

The V call is TRBV29-1, the J call TRBJ1-2, with D hard to call. V gave up 3 bases and J gave up 0 bases, with 11 bases separating them. CDR1 is SQVTM, CDR2 ANQGSEA, per germline. The CDR3 runs to 14 residues. Written as DNA, the CDR3 is TGCAGCGTTGAGTCACAGAAGACTAACTATGGCTACACCTTC. Its translation: CSVESQKTNYGYTF.

J is TRBJ2-1 and V is TRBV6-6; 9 bases are shared with TRBD2. In germline, CDR1 is MNHNY, CDR2 SVGAGI (reference sequence). With 4 bases clipped from V and 10 bases from J, the junction kept 11 bases outside the gene matches. The CDR3 is 15 amino acids. CDR3 nucleotide sequence: TGTGCCAGCAGTTCTCGACTAGCGGAAGGGAAAGAGCAGTTCTTC. Amino acids: CASSSRLAEGKEQFF.

The chain recombines TRBV30 with TRBJ1-5; the D is unclear. V was clipped by 2 bases and J by 0 bases, with 11 bases between them. The V gene's germline CDR1 is GTSNPN and CDR2 SVGIG (reference sequence). The CDR3 has 15 amino acids. DNA of the CDR3: TGTGCCTGGAGTATGGGCGTCTATAGCAATCAGCCCCAGCATTTT. Translating it yields CAWSMGVYSNQPQHF.

This clone came up a few times. J is TRBJ1-6 and V is TRBV2; 8 bases align to TRBD1. V lost 10 bases, J lost 0 bases, and 11 bases stayed unmatched. Germline CDR1 is SNHLY and CDR2 is FYNNEI. The CDR3 runs to 17 residues. The CDR3: CATNRQGRPSYNSPLHF. The CDR3 region has the DNA TGTGCCACCAACCGACAGGGGCGGCCCTCCTATAATTCACCCCTCCACTTT.

The chain couples TRBV9 to TRBJ2-1; 8 bases map to TRBD2. The CDR3 spans 16 residues. After removal of 6 bases from V and 5 bases from J, the junction contained 13 bases not matched to a gene. Per germline, CDR1 SGDLS and CDR2 YYNGEE. The CDR3 sequence: CASTQGTGGPNNEQFF. CDR3 DNA: TGTGCCAGCACCCAGGGAACGGGAGGGCCGAACAATGAGCAGTTCTTC.

The chain carries TRBV24-1 and TRBJ1-1, with 8 bases that match TRBD1. The germline V gene encodes CDR1 KGHDR and CDR2 SFDVKD. The junction had 6 bases not matched to a gene; V was cut back by 3 bases and J by 1 base. The CDR3 has 16 residues. As DNA, the CDR3 is TGTGCCACCAGTGATCACGGACAGGGTGAGAACACTGAAGCTTTCTTT. This encodes CATSDHGQGENTEAFF.

The rearrangement uses TRBV27 and TRBJ2-7, with 8 nucleotides matching TRBD1. Germline trimming cut 5 bases from V and 2 bases from J; bases unmatched to any gene: 8. The CDR3 runs to 15 residues. The V gene's germline CDR1 is MNHEY and CDR2 SMNVEV (reference sequence). For the CDR3, the DNA is TGTGCCAGCAGTACCGGACAGGGCCAAACCTACGAGCAGTACTTC. Amino acid sequence: CASSTGQGQTYEQYF.

This clone has more than one count but fewer than ten. The V and J genes are TRBV9 and TRBJ1-1; D unclear. Trimming cost V 0 bases and J 1 base, with 4 bases left between them. CDR1 is SGDLS and CDR2 is YYNGEE in the germline V gene. This CDR3 is 13 amino acids long. The CDR3 spells CASSVVWNTEAFF. DNA for the CDR3: TGTGCCAGCAGCGTAGTATGGAACACTGAAGCTTTCTTT.

V is TRBV4-1 and J is TRBJ1-1; 9 bases map to TRBD1. V lost 3 bases and J lost 5; bases outside the gene matches: 7. The length of the CDR3 is 15 residues. Germline V gives CDR1 MGHRA, CDR2 YSYEKL. In DNA, the CDR3 is TGCGCCAGCAGCCACCCGGGACAGGGAGGAACTGAAGCTTTCTTT. Its protein is CASSHPGQGGTEAFF.

This clone was seen just once. This rearrangement joins TRBV11-2 to TRBJ2-1; no firm D call. This CDR3 contains 14 residues. The germline V gene encodes CDR1 SGHAT and CDR2 FQNNGV. Trimming cost V 6 bases and J 0 bases, with 9 bases left between them. CDR3 sequence reads: CASRSSVSYNEQFF. The CDR3 DNA sequence: TGTGCCAGCAGGAGTAGTGTCTCCTACAATGAGCAGTTCTTC.

V gene TRBV5-1 combines with J gene TRBJ2-7, with 8 bases identical to TRBD1. Losses at the gene ends were 4 bases for V and 3 bases for J; bases not matched to a gene: 9. CDR3 length: 15 amino acids. Germline V gives CDR1 SGHRS, CDR2 YFSETQ. CDR3 in DNA: TGCGCCAGCAGCGACCTCGACAGGGGAGTCTACGAGCAGTACTTC. Protein sequence: CASSDLDRGVYEQYF.

This clone came up a few times. The chain links TRBV11-2 to TRBJ2-1; 14 nucleotides match TRBD2. The V segment lost 6 bases and the J segment 6 bases; nucleotides outside the gene matches: 4. Germline loops: CDR1 SGHAT, CDR2 FQNNGV. The CDR3 totals 15 residues. CDR3 residues: CASRPTSGRANEQFF. CDR3 nucleotides: TGTGCCAGCAGACCGACTAGCGGGAGGGCCAATGAGCAGTTCTTC.

V and J are TRBV20-1 and TRBJ2-7; TRBD2 might be the D (6 bases). Trimming shortened V by 3 bases and J by 0 bases, and 12 bases separated the two germline ends. The CDR3 is 14 amino acids. Germline-derived CDR1 and CDR2 are DFQATT and SNEGSKA (reference sequence). The CDR3 loop is CSASEGGHSYEQYF. The CDR3 DNA reads as TGCAGTGCTAGTGAGGGAGGTCACTCCTACGAGCAGTACTTC.

The chain is built from TRBV18 and TRBJ2-2; possibly TRBD1 for D (5 bases). Per germline, CDR1 KGHSH and CDR2 LQKENI. With 3 bases removed from V and 6 bases from J, the gap between germline ends came to 14 bases. CDR3 length: 15 residues. CDR3 DNA sequence: TGTGCCAGCTCACCCCGCCAGGGAAACGCCGGGGAGCTGTTTTTT. It encodes CASSPRQGNAGELFF.

This chain connects TRBV7-6 to TRBJ2-2, with TRBD1 matching 8 bases. Germline CDR1 SGHVS, CDR2 FNYEAQ. The CDR3 has 17 amino acids. The V and J ends lost 1 base and 9 bases, in that order; junction bases with no gene match: 13. The CDR3 is CASSLELTLDRARELFF. DNA for the CDR3: TGTGCCAGCAGCTTAGAACTAACCCTGGACAGGGCCAGGGAGCTGTTTTTT.